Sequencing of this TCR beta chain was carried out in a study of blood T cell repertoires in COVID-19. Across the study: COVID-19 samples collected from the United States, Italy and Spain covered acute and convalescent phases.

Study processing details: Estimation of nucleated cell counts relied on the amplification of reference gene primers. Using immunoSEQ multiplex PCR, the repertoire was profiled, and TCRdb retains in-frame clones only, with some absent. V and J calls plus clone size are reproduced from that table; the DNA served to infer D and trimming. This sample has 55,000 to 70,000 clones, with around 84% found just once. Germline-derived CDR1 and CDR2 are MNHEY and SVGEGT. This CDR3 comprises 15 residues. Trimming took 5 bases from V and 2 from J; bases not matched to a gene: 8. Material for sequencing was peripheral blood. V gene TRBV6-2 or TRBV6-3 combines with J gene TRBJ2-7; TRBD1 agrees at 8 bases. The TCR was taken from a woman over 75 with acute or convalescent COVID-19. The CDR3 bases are TGTGCCAGCAGTCTTGCGGGACAGGTCCCCTACGAGCAGTACTTC. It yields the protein CASSLAGQVPYEQYF.